Shown below are 15 T cell receptor beta chains from a single sample sequenced in a study of T cells after posttransplantation cyclophosphamide. Only in-frame clones appear in the TCRdb table, and some are missing; sequencing was by immunoSEQ multiplex PCR. Of 9,000 to 15,000 clones in the sample, approximately 81% were seen once. Control samples came 1 year after myeloablative marrow transplants with methotrexate plus calcineurin inhibitor. The sequenced sample was PBMCs, obtained about 370 days after allogeneic stem cell transplant with calcineurin inhibitor and methotrexate. The receptors shown here come from a male patient between 25 and 39 years old who received an allogeneic stem cell transplant from an unrelated donor, was CMV-positive, and had acute GVHD only. Some T cells may have come from the graft donor.

This chain joins TRBV7-8 and TRBJ1-1, with D perhaps TRBD1 (6 bases). The V and J ends lost 5 bases and 0 bases respectively, with 19 bases between them. The CDR3 spans 17 residues. The V gene's germline CDR1 is SGHVS and CDR2 FQNEAQ. CDR3 sequence: CASSPRRLQGLNTEAFF. The CDR3 DNA follows: TGTGCCAGCAGCCCGCGCCGCTTACAGGGACTGAACACTGAAGCTTTCTTT.

V gene TRBV6-5 combines with J gene TRBJ1-4, with D perhaps matching TRBD1 (6 bases). The germline gives CDR1 MNHEY, CDR2 SVGAGI. The CDR3 spans 15 residues. V dropped 4 bases and J dropped 10 bases, with 19 bases sitting between them. The CDR3 DNA follows: TGTGCCAGCAGTTCGAGGGACAAGGAGATCGGAAAACTGTTTTTT. Its protein product is CASSSRDKEIGKLFF.

CDR3 loop: CSVAGLAGWNTGELFF. The CDR3 region has the DNA TGCAGCGTTGCGGGACTAGCGGGTTGGAACACCGGGGAGCTGTTTTTT. The chain joins TRBV29-1 to TRBJ2-2; TRBD2 matches at 12 bases. J was trimmed by 1 base and V by 4 bases; bases with no gene match: 4. CDR3 size: 16 residues. CDR1 is SQVTM and CDR2 is ANQGSEA in the germline V gene.

The chain recombines TRBV2 with TRBJ2-7, with 7 positions matching TRBD1. V dropped 6 bases and J dropped 6; count of bases not matched to a gene: 20. Per the germline V gene, CDR1 is SNHLY and CDR2 is FYNNEI. This CDR3 contains 17 residues. The CDR3 DNA reads TGTGCCAGCAGGGGCTTTACAGGACAGGCCTTTCGAGGCGAGCAGTACTTC. Translating it yields CASRGFTGQAFRGEQYF.

This rearrangement joins TRBV7-3 to TRBJ2-7; possible D gene TRBD2, 5 bases. The germline V gene encodes CDR1 SGHTA and CDR2 FQGTGA. This CDR3 is 13 amino acids long. Trimming left V 5 bases short and J 3 bases short, with 11 bases between. The CDR3 loop reads CASSPGLSYEQYF. DNA for the CDR3: TGTGCCAGCAGCCCCGGACTGAGCTACGAGCAGTACTTC.

The V and J genes are TRBV6-5 and TRBJ1-2, with D tentatively TRBD1 (5 bases). This CDR3 region has 14 residues. CDR1 MNHEY and CDR2 SVGAGI come from the germline V gene. V was trimmed by 6 bases and J by 4 bases, leaving 15 bases between them. CDR3 nucleotides: TGTGCCAGCAGATCCCAGGGTTCTACCTATGGCTACACCTTC. Protein product: CASRSQGSTYGYTF.

The chain employs TRBV7-2 and TRBJ1-6, with D perhaps matching TRBD1 (5 bases). The CDR3 spans 16 residues. V lost 3 bases, J lost 14 bases, and 23 bases lay in between. The germline V gene has CDR1 SGHTA and CDR2 FQGNSA. The CDR3 spells CASSFYKGPEGVALHF. The CDR3 DNA reads as TGTGCCAGCAGCTTTTATAAGGGGCCTGAAGGTGTGGCCCTCCACTTT.

The rearrangement links TRBV6-4 to TRBJ1-2, with TRBD1 identical over 7 bases. The J segment lost 2 bases and the V segment lost 4 bases, leaving 1 base of the junction unmatched. The CDR3 extends over 13 amino acids. The germline CDR1 and CDR2 sequences are MRHNA and SNTAGT. The CDR3 loop is CASSAQGNYGYTF. The CDR3 DNA follows: TGTGCCAGCAGTGCACAGGGGAACTATGGCTACACCTTC.

V gene TRBV6-1 combines with J gene TRBJ1-2, with no clear D. CDR3 size: 15 residues. CDR1 is MNHNS and CDR2 is SASEGT in the germline V gene. Trimming cost V 2 bases and J 3 bases, with 13 bases left between them. The CDR3 loop reads CASSERAGFYYGYTF. CDR3 bases: TGTGCCAGCAGTGAACGGGCGGGATTTTACTATGGCTACACCTTC.

V and J are TRBV27 and TRBJ1-1; D call uncertain. The CDR3 is 13 residues long. In germline, CDR1 is MNHEY, CDR2 SMNVEV (reference sequence). V shed 4 bases and J shed 4 bases, with 10 bases lying between them. The CDR3 nucleotides read TGTGCCAGCAGTTGGGCAGGTGGCACTGAAGCTTTCTTT. It yields the protein CASSWAGGTEAFF.

The chain links TRBV13 to TRBJ2-1; 12 bases agree with TRBD1. Germline lookup yields CDR1 PRHDT and CDR2 FYEKMQ (reference sequence). Trimming took 5 bases from V and 1 from J; bases not matched to a gene: 9. This CDR3 has 18 amino acids. CDR3 DNA: TGTGCCAGCAGCCAACCGGGACAGGGGGCTTTTTCCTACAATGAGCAGTTCTTC. Translating gives CASSQPGQGAFSYNEQFF. The variable domain in full, completed from reference TRBV13 and TRBJ2-1, reads AAGVIQSPRHLIKEKRETATLKCYPIPRHDTVYWYQQGPGQDPQFLISFYEKMQSDKGSIPDRFSAQQFSDYHSELNMSSLELGDSALYFCASSQPGQGAFSYNEQFFGPGTRLTVL.

The chain is built from TRBV6-1 and TRBJ1-1; D gene ambiguous. The CDR3 consists of 19 residues. Per the germline V gene, CDR1 is MNHNS and CDR2 is SASEGT. V lost 1 base and J lost 0, with 21 bases in between. CDR3 residues: CASSEEGGYDRVLNTEAFF. CDR3 nucleotide sequence: TGTGCCAGCAGTGAAGAGGGAGGTTATGATAGGGTTCTGAACACTGAAGCTTTCTTT.

The chain recombines TRBV18 with TRBJ1-6; TRBD1 agrees at 7 bases. CDR1 and CDR2 from the germline V gene are KGHSH and LQKENI. J gave up 1 base and V 3 bases, and 3 bases lay outside the gene matches. The CDR3 covers 16 residues. The CDR3 sequence is CASSPTGRSYNSPLHF. The CDR3 DNA reads as TGTGCCAGCTCACCGACAGGGCGGTCCTATAATTCACCCCTCCACTTT.

This clone appeared a single time. V and J are TRBV27 and TRBJ2-6; 9 nucleotides align to TRBD2. J was trimmed by 0 bases and V by 2 bases; bases with no gene match: 5. There are 18 residues in the CDR3. Germline-derived CDR1 and CDR2 are MNHEY and SMNVEV (reference sequence). The CDR3 DNA follows: TGTGCCAGCAGTTTACTAGCGGGAACCTCCTCTGGGGCCAACGTCCTGACTTTC. It is translated as CASSLLAGTSSGANVLTF.

V usage is TRBV4-3 and J usage is TRBJ1-1; D is unresolved. This CDR3 has 17 amino acids. With 0 bases removed from V and 1 base from J, the gap between germline ends came to 15 bases. Looked up from germline, CDR1 is LGHNA and CDR2 is YSLEER. CDR3 DNA: TGCGCCAGCAGCCAAGATCCCCCAGGCAGCTCGAACACTGAAGCTTTCTTT. It specifies CASSQDPPGSSNTEAFF.